The TCR beta chain described here comes from a study of blood T cell repertoires in COVID-19. About the research overall: Italy, Spain and the United States were the sources of the convalescent and acute COVID-19 samples. The cDNA or gDNA used as material had been derived from T cells, B-cell-depleted T cells, or PBMCs.

There are 14 residues in the CDR3. Per germline, CDR1 SGHAT and CDR2 FQNNGV. Trimming left V 5 bases short and J 2 bases short, with 12 bases between. Per the authors' pipeline: Reference gene primer amplification gave nucleated cell count estimates. Sequenced by immunoSEQ multiplex PCR; TCRdb stores in-frame clones only, minus some. That table is the source of V, J and clone size, and D and trimming were worked out from the DNA. The table records some 220,000 clones, over 80% of them present only once. This clone was counted once. The sequenced material came from peripheral blood. This sequence was found in a woman aged 55 to 70 with active or convalescent COVID-19. The genes are TRBV11-2 and TRBJ1-2; a possible D gene is TRBD1 (5 bases). In DNA, the CDR3 is TGTGCCAGCAGCACCGGGACTGGGAACTATGGCTACACCTTC. Amino acid sequence: CASSTGTGNYGYTF.